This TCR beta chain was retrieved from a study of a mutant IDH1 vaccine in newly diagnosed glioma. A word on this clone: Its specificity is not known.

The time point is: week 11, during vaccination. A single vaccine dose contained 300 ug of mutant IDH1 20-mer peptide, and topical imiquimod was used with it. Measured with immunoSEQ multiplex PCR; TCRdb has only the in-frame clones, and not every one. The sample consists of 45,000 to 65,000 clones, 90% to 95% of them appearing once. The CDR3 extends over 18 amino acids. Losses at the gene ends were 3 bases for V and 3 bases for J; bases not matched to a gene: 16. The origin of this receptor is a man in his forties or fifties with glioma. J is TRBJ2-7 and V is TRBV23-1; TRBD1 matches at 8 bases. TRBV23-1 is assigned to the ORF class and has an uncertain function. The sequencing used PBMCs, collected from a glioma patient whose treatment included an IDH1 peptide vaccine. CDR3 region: CASSHRGRGPVGLYEQYF. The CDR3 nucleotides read TGCGCCAGCAGTCACCGGGGCAGGGGGCCCGTAGGGCTCTACGAGCAGTACTTC.